What follows is one T cell receptor (beta chain) and its context. Germline V CDR1 and CDR2: SGHTA, FQGNSA. V was clipped by 5 bases and J by 1 base; unmatched bases: 6. This CDR3 region has 16 residues. This entry comes from a study of blood T cell repertoires in COVID-19. Study-wide context: The United States, Italy and Spain supplied acute and convalescent COVID-19 samples.

As processed by the authors: The authors estimated nucleated cell counts from reference gene primer amplification. This table comes from immunoSEQ multiplex PCR, and its TCRdb copy is limited to in-frame clones, with some not included. The DNA gave D and trimming, while V, J and clone size come from that table. The table shows around 57,000 clones, with roughly 84% occurring only once. The source is a woman aged 65 to 85 with acute or convalescent COVID-19. The V gene is TRBV7-2, the J gene TRBJ2-3; the match to TRBD2 covers 10 bases. The source material was peripheral blood. The CDR3 region is CASSGGAGGGTDTQYF. In DNA form, the CDR3 reads TGTGCCAGCAGCGGGGGAGCGGGGGGGGGCACAGATACGCAGTATTTT.